This T cell receptor (beta chain) was sequenced in a study of tumor-infiltrating lymphocytes in primary liver carcinoma. Study-level results: Tumor-adjacent and tumor-blood pairs shared less of their repertoires than tumor region pairs shared. Unsorted bulk samples meant CD4+ and CD8+ repertoires went uncompared.

Production of TCR beta cDNA used roughly 500 ng total RNA together with a constant-region primer. Nested multiplex PCR, run for three rounds with slightly modified ARM-PCR, yielded TCR beta libraries. The first two PCR rounds used TRBV1-TRBV30 forward primers with a C-beta reverse primer, nine to ten cycles each. TCRdb passed the multiplex PCR reads through MiXCR, listing each CDR3 protein once. In the table there are 250,000 to 350,000 distinct CDR3 sequences, nearly 60% of which are singletons. The CDR3 loop spans 19 amino acids. Germline assignment: CDR1 LGHNA and CDR2 YNFKEQ. V was clipped by 0 bases and J by 6 bases; unmatched bases: 15. In the case of this clonotype: Its antigen remains unidentified.

In addition to blood RNA drawn from unsorted whole blood, germline DNA was extracted. The sample consisted of peripheral blood. The J gene is TRBJ2-2, the V gene TRBV4-2; 8 positions agree with TRBD2. The receptor's source is a woman aged 25 to 39 with primary liver carcinoma and hepatitis B virus infection. CDR3 nucleotide sequence: TGTGCCAGCAGCCAAGATTGGGTCTCCTCGGGAGGGTCCCCCGGGGAGCTGTTTTTT. Its protein product is CASSQDWVSSGGSPGELFF.